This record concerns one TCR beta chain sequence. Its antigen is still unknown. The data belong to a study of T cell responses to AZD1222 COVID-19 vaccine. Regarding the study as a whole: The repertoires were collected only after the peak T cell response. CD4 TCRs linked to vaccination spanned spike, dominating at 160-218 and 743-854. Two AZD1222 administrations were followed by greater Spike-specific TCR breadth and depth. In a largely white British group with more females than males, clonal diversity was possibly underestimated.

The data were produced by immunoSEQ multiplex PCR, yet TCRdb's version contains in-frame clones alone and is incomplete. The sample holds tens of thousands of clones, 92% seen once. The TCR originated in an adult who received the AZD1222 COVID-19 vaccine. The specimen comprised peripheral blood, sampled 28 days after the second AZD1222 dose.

The CDR3 DNA reads TGTGCCAGCAGCCAATCGAGGGGAGTCGAAAAACTGTTTTTT. It yields the protein CASSQSRGVEKLFF. The rearrangement links TRBV3-1 (or the pseudogene TRBV3-2) to TRBJ1-4; tentative D call: TRBD1 (5 bases). Trimming took 2 bases from V and 8 from J, leaving 12 bases between them. Germline lookup yields CDR1 LGHDT and CDR2 YNNKEL (reference sequence). This CDR3 is built from 14 residues.